The 16 T cell receptor beta chains presented below share a single source sample, sequenced in a study of T cell repertoires in cytomegalovirus infection. Using its own MiXCR run on the reads, TCRdb lists one record per CDR3 protein. The sample holds more than 150,000 distinct CDR3 sequences, over 15% seen once. The specimen was CD8+ T cells from PBMCs. These receptors were collected from a human donor in good health (CMV status not recorded). Some clones in this sample may be carry-over from other donors' samples.

As regards this clonotype: Relative to the germline gene, one junction end is altered; a read error may explain this. The J gene is TRBJ2-2, the V gene TRBV4-1, with 7 bases fitting TRBD1. Germline V gene sequence: CDR1 MGHRA, CDR2 YSYEKL. CDR3 length: 16 amino acids. CDR3 region: CASRLQGVHNTGELFF. CDR3 nucleotide sequence: TGTGCCAGCAGACTTCAGGGGGTTCATAACACCGGGGAGCTGTTTTTT.

This rearrangement joins TRBV28 to TRBJ1-6; D gene ambiguous. The CDR3 length is 15 residues. V dropped 6 bases and J dropped 0 bases, with 9 bases sitting between them. From germline, CDR1 is MDHEN and CDR2 SYDVKM. CDR3 residues: CASSPGSSYNSPLHF. As DNA, the CDR3 is TGTGCCAGCAGCCCCGGGAGCTCCTATAATTCACCCCTCCACTTT.

The CDR3 reads CASLGWRVAGEGETQYF. The CDR3 DNA is TGTGCCAGCTTGGGGTGGCGGGTAGCGGGAGAAGGAGAGACCCAGTACTTC. J is TRBJ2-5 and V is TRBV6-2 or TRBV6-3, with TRBD2 matching 9 bases. V lost 8 bases, J lost 4 bases, and 17 bases stayed unmatched. The CDR3 spans 17 residues. The germline CDR1 and CDR2 sequences are MNHEY and SVGEGT.

The chain joins TRBV7-6 to TRBJ2-3, with unresolved D. CDR3 size: 14 residues. With 3 bases removed from V and 4 bases from J, the gap between germline ends came to 11 bases. In germline, CDR1 is SGHVS, CDR2 FNYEAQ. The CDR3 region is CASSLAPSSDTQYF. The DNA of the CDR3 is TGTGCCAGCAGCTTGGCCCCATCGTCAGATACGCAGTATTTT.

This clonotype has just a few counts. The rearrangement joins TRBV28 to TRBJ2-2, with 9 bases matching TRBD2. Germline V gene data show CDR1 as MDHEN and CDR2 as SYDVKM. Trimming at V came to 6 bases and at J to 4 bases, leaving 3 bases not matched to a gene. This CDR3 has 14 residues. CDR3 nucleotides: TGTGCCAGCAGGGCGGGAGGGTTCACCGGGGAGCTGTTTTTT. It is translated as CASRAGGFTGELFF.

This rearrangement joins TRBV29-1 to TRBJ2-7, with 7 bases aligning to TRBD2. Trimming at V came to 6 bases and at J to 0 bases, leaving 8 bases not matched to a gene. CDR3 length equals 14 residues. Germline lookup yields CDR1 SQVTM and CDR2 ANQGSEA. CDR3 in DNA: TGCAGCGTGGCGGGAGTACGGGGCTCCTACGAGCAGTACTTC. This gives the protein CSVAGVRGSYEQYF.

The chain carries TRBV2 and TRBJ2-7; 8 positions match TRBD1. The CDR3 is 13 amino acids. With V trimmed by 7 bases and J by 5 bases, 7 bases remained unmatched. Germline CDR1 and CDR2: SNHLY and FYNNEI. The CDR3, as DNA: TGTGCCAGCATCATTGGACAGGGTAACGAGCAGTACTTC. Encoded protein: CASIIGQGNEQYF.

This clonotype was counted only a few times. The chain recombines TRBV12-3 or TRBV12-4 with TRBJ1-1; possibly TRBD1 for D (5 bases). The CDR3 consists of 14 residues. Trimming took off 2 bases at V and 4 bases at J, with 11 bases between the two ends. The CDR3 protein is CASSLYGASTEAFF. The CDR3 DNA is TGTGCCAGCAGTTTATACGGGGCGAGCACTGAAGCTTTCTTT.

The rearrangement joins TRBV5-1 to TRBJ2-3; tentative D call: TRBD1 (5 bases). V lost 2 bases, J lost 4 bases, and 8 bases lay in between. CDR1 and CDR2 (germline): SGHRS, YFSETQ. The length of the CDR3 is 13 residues. Written as DNA, the CDR3 is TGCGCCAGCAGCTTCAGGGCCCCAGATACGCAGTATTTT. This translates into CASSFRAPDTQYF.

V gene TRBV5-6 combines with J gene TRBJ1-5; 9 positions match TRBD1. The V and J ends lost 3 bases and 1 base, in that order; junction bases with no gene match: 5. The CDR3 covers 16 residues. Germline loops: CDR1 SGHDT, CDR2 YYEEEE. The CDR3 nucleotides read TGTGCCAGCAGCTGGGGACAGGGAGGGAGCAATCAGCCCCAGCATTTT. Residues: CASSWGQGGSNQPQHF.

V usage is TRBV10-1 and J usage is TRBJ2-1; 7 bases agree with TRBD2. CDR1 and CDR2 from the germline V gene are WNHNN and SYGVQD (reference sequence). The junction had 6 bases not matched to a gene; V was cut back by 5 bases and J by 8 bases. This CDR3 region has 13 residues. DNA for the CDR3: TGCGCCAGCAGTCCCGGGACTATTGATGAGCAGTTCTTC. It codes for CASSPGTIDEQFF.

The V and J genes are TRBV6-5 and TRBJ2-1; D may be TRBD2 (5 bases). V was shortened by 0 bases and J by 10 bases, with 10 bases between the two germline ends. The CDR3 extends over 13 amino acids. CDR1 MNHEY and CDR2 SVGAGI come from the germline V gene. CDR3 DNA sequence: TGTGCCAGCAGTTACTCCCTTCGGGGAGAGCAGTTCTTC. It translates to CASSYSLRGEQFF.

The chain joins TRBV15 to TRBJ1-2; D is perhaps TRBD1 (5 bases). V lost 5 bases and J lost 2, with 9 bases in between. CDR1 is LNHNV, CDR2 YYDKDF, per germline (reference sequence). CDR3 size: 13 residues. For the CDR3, the DNA is TGTGCCACCAGCGTGGGACGGAACTATGGCTACACCTTC. This encodes CATSVGRNYGYTF.

This clonotype has more than one count but fewer than ten. J is TRBJ2-3 and V is TRBV7-8; D is perhaps TRBD2 (7 bases). This CDR3 spans 16 amino acids. Germline V gene lookup returns CDR1 SGHVS and CDR2 FQNEAQ. V lost 5 bases to trimming and J lost 4 bases, with 19 bases between them. The CDR3 reads CASSPVGRGAADTQYF. The CDR3 nucleotides read TGTGCCAGCAGCCCCGTGGGTCGGGGGGCAGCAGATACGCAGTATTTT.

This clonotype was seen repeatedly, ten times or more. The chain combines TRBV5-1 with TRBJ2-1; 8 bases are a match to TRBD2. This CDR3 spans 16 amino acids. Losses at the gene ends were 1 base for V and 8 bases for J; bases not matched to a gene: 11. Per germline, CDR1 SGHRS and CDR2 YFSETQ. CDR3 residues: CASSLNVREGLDEQFF. CDR3 nucleotides: TGCGCCAGCAGCTTGAACGTCCGGGAGGGCCTCGATGAGCAGTTCTTC.

This clonotype was counted ten times or more. The V call is TRBV7-2, the J call TRBJ2-3; a possible D gene is TRBD2 (5 bases). V was pared by 5 bases and J by 6 bases, with 21 bases between. The CDR3 runs 16 residues. Germline assignment: CDR1 SGHTA and CDR2 FQGNSA. CDR3 sequence (DNA): TGTGCCAGCAGCCCCCGGTCGGAGCGGATGGGGGATACGCAGTATTTT. Its protein product is CASSPRSERMGDTQYF.